The clone carrying this TCR beta chain was seen a handful of times. All enrollees were roughly 18 to 95 years old and from some 24 US areas. A PCR-confirmed or clinician-diagnosed COVID-19 case had contacted exposed participants within 2 weeks of entry. Clones were read by immunoSEQ multiplex PCR, and TCRdb kept only the in-frame ones, dropping some. The table lists around 250,000 clones, roughly 85% of them singletons. Germline lookup yields CDR1 SGHTA and CDR2 FQGTGA. The length of the CDR3 is 15 residues. V lost 5 bases and J lost 3; bases outside the gene matches: 9. The sample comes from a study of blood T cell repertoires in COVID-19. Turning to the study itself: Samples taken during acute and convalescent COVID-19 were collected in the United States, Italy and Spain.

The sequence was collected from a woman aged 45-59 years who had been exposed to COVID-19. J is TRBJ1-2 and V is TRBV7-3, with 7 bases identical to TRBD1. The material sequenced was PBMCs or T cells enriched from blood (not recorded which). The CDR3: CASSPRGGADYGYTF. CDR3 nucleotides: TGTGCCAGCAGCCCGCGAGGGGGCGCAGACTATGGCTACACCTTC.